This T cell receptor (beta chain) was found in a study of OX40 agonist ivuxolimab in advanced cancers. Notes on the research overall: Ivuxolimab, which targeted the costimulatory receptor OX40 (CD134), was an agonistic, fully human IgG2 monoclonal antibody. Three dose-escalation patients achieved partial responses, one with hepatocellular carcinoma and two with cutaneous melanoma. Patients were allowed to have had prior anti-PD-1, anti-PD-L1 or anti-CTLA-4 therapy, and roughly two fifths of the dose-escalation patients had been treated with checkpoint inhibitors. Of the roughly 53 patients in dose escalation, some 19 had hepatocellular carcinoma, about 15 had melanoma, 9 had renal cell carcinoma and 9 had head and neck cancer. The paper covers the monotherapy dose-escalation part of the phase I ivuxolimab trial, which included N ≈ 57 patients. Intravenous ivuxolimab was administered to patients every 2 weeks at six dose levels: 0.01, 0.1, 0.3, 1.5, 3 and 10 mg/kg. The point of sequencing TCRbeta in the periphery was to test whether ivuxolimab changed TCR sequence diversity and drove clonal T-cell expansion. A male proportion of 82.7% and a mean age of approximately 60 years, ranging from roughly 23 to 85, were recorded for the dose-escalation cohort.

The CDR1 and CDR2 encoded by the germline V gene are SGHDT and YYEEEE. At the junction V is shortened by 3 bases and J by 4 bases, with 18 bases in between. Including cysteine and phenylalanine, the CDR3 has 16 amino acids. Kept here is only the CDR3 DNA, which spans 48 bases and is read in frame from base 1. Patients with autoimmune disease history or receiving systemic immunosuppression were excluded from the trial. Peripheral blood for TCR sequencing was drawn from every dose cohort at baseline, at cycle 4 day 1 and at cycle 7 day 1. The samples were drawn from a first-in-human, open-label, multicenter phase I dose-escalation trial of ivuxolimab. The trial enrolled adults with locally advanced or metastatic head and neck squamous cell, hepatocellular, melanoma or renal cell carcinoma. Before TCR sequencing, CD4+ T cells and CD8+ T cells were sorted from peripheral blood as separate populations.

On the study overall, not on this receptor specifically: Low levels of normalized T-cell clonal expansion were also seen in some nonresponding patients. In the 0.1-3.0 mg/kg groups, partial responders were among the patients with the lowest normalized peripheral clonal expansion, particularly in CD8+ T cells. At doses of 0.1 to 3.0 mg/kg, clonal expansion of both CD4+ and CD8+ blood T cells was observed from baseline to week 6. After ivuxolimab, CD8+ T cells had more expanded clones than CD4+ T cells on average. The antigen specificity of the clonally expanded peripheral T cells was not determined.

Genomic DNA was extracted from sorted cells for sequencing of the TCRbeta CDR3 region. The immunoSEQ Assay was used for sequencing of TCRbeta CDR3 regions. TCRdb took over this immuneACCESS table, retaining in-frame rearrangements with V and J assigned. Such tables are incomplete; in checked studies, under half of the missing clones stem from an unresolved V gene, and the remainder is unexplained. The sample table holds fewer than 90,000 clones, of which about 88% were seen once. About 0.3% of the sample is in the top ten clones. In its sample, this clone was seen once. Its binding antigen is unknown. No base quality values were provided; no much bigger clone lies one nucleotide off.

The receptor chain draws on TRBV5-6 and TRBJ2-3; the best D guess is TRBD2, with 6 bases matching. The specimen comprised CD4+ or CD8+ T cells sorted from blood, sampled in a trial of the OX40 agonist ivuxolimab. The clonotype was recovered from an adult with an advanced solid tumor such as melanoma, head and neck, liver or kidney cancer. The DNA reads as follows: TGTGCCAGCAGCTCTGGGGCGGGGCTAAGGTCAGATACGCAGTATTTT. Translation gives CASSSGAGLRSDTQYF.